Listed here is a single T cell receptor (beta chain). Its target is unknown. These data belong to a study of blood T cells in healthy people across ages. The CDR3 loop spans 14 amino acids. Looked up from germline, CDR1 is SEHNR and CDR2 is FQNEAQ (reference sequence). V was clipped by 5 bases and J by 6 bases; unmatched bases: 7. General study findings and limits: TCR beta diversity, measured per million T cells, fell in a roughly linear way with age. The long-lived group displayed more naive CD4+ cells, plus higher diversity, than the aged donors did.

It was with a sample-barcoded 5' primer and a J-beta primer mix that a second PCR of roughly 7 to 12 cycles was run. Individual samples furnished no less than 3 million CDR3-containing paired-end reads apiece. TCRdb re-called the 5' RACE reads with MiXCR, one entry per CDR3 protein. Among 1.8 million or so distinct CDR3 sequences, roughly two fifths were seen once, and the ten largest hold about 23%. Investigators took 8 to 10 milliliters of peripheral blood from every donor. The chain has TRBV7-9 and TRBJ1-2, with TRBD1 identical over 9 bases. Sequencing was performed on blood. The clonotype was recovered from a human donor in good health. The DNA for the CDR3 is TGTGCCAGCAGCCGGGACAGGGAGGTTGATGGCTACACCTTC. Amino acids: CASSRDREVDGYTF.